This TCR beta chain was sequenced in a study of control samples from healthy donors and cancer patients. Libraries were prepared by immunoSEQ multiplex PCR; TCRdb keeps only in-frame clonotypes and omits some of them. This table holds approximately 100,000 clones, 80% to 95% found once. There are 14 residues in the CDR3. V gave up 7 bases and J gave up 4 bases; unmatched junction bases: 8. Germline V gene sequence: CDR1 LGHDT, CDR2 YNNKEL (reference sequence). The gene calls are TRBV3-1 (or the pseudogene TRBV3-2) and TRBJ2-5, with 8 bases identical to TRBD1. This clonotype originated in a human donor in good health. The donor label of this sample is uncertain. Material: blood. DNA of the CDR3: TGTGCCAGCAACGTGAATACAGGGGGAGAGACCCAGTACTTC. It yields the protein CASNVNTGGETQYF.